This T cell receptor beta chain was identified in a study of cytomegalovirus exposure and HLA in healthy donors. A single count supports this clone. Assay used: immunoSEQ multiplex PCR; TCRdb lists only in-frame clones, some missing. The profile shows about 130,000 clones, approximately 82% of them singletons. Sequenced sample: PBMCs. The clonotype comes from a man aged 25-45 years in good health and CMV-seropositive.

CDR3 protein: CASSLGAAPLNEQFF. The DNA of the CDR3 is TGTGCCAGCAGCTTAGGGGCAGCCCCTTTGAATGAGCAGTTCTTC. The V call is TRBV7-6, the J call TRBJ2-1; D unresolved. Trimming stripped 1 base from V and 7 bases from J, with 14 bases between. Per germline, CDR1 SGHVS and CDR2 FNYEAQ. The CDR3 extends over 15 amino acids.